This TCR beta chain was sequenced for a study of blood T cell repertoires in COVID-19. Whole-study context: Acute and convalescent COVID-19 samples came from the United States, Italy and Spain. PBMCs, B-cell-depleted T cells, or T cells provided the cDNA or gDNA that made up the material.

This clone was counted only a few times. V shed 5 bases, J shed 7 bases, and the junction held 28 bases outside the gene matches. Germline V gives CDR1 MNHEY, CDR2 SMNVEV (reference sequence). The CDR3 extends over 22 amino acids. Source study methods: Counts of nucleated cells, estimated from reference gene primer amplification, were obtained. Assay: immunoSEQ multiplex PCR; the TCRdb copy retains only in-frame clones and omits some. That table supplies the V and J calls and clone size; D and trimming were determined from the DNA. Seen here are around 270,000 clones, roughly 84% observed once, and the top ten hold around 4%.

The sequencing sample was made of peripheral blood. The TCR originated in a man in his sixties with acute or convalescent COVID-19. V usage is TRBV27 and J usage is TRBJ1-6; 8 bases are a match to TRBD1. The CDR3 DNA sequence: TGTGCCAGCAGTCCCCAGGTTTTCCTATCCGGGACAGGCCCCTCGGGGAATTCACCCCTCCACTTT. The encoded protein is CASSPQVFLSGTGPSGNSPLHF.